This TCR beta chain was documented in a study of radiation and T cells in renal cell carcinoma (dated by TCRdb to the early 2020s). For the wider study: The samples were obtained from a clinical trial, where primary renal cell carcinomas were treated with 15 Gy stereotactic body radiation therapy and then removed by nephrectomy 4 weeks afterward. TCR beta sequencing covered over 50 samples in total, comprising approximately 26 tumors and roughly 27 peripheral blood samples. In the 53 samples combined, roughly 4.4 million unique CDR3 nucleotide sequences were found, encoding 3,000,000 or so unique CDR3 amino acid sequences.

Sample time point, as interpreted from the label and publication: baseline pretreatment blood. The treatment or condition label for this specimen denotes: 15 Gy SBRT to primary tumor, nephrectomy 4 weeks later. To track tumor-enriched clonotypes, serial peripheral blood was sampled from radiation-treated patients at baseline and at 2 weeks and 4 weeks after SBRT. All patients had renal cell carcinoma with clear cell pathology. The QIAamp DNA Blood Mini Kit (Qiagen) was used to prepare genomic DNA for TCR sequencing. Only samples passing all quality control checks were included in the analyses. General conclusions and limits of the study: Changes in the blood repertoire were not tracked past 4 weeks after treatment. The single-armed trial design could not address effects of radiation dose or scheduling on the TCR repertoire. An increase in top tumor clonotypes in blood was observed from baseline to 2 weeks post-radiation, followed by contraction by 4 weeks, which was taken to suggest transient expansion of tumor-resident clones. Because pretreatment tumor biopsies were not available, the study could not determine whether clonotypes were already present within the tumor at baseline.

Following the manufacturer's recommendations, the immunoSEQ kit was used to generate TCR beta libraries from genomic DNA. Library preparation used a first multiplex PCR with proprietary primers, then a second PCR adding unique barcodes, with bead cleanups after each round. Each sample batch included a kit-provided positive control reaction and a negative control reaction. The final libraries were assessed on an Agilent 4200 TapeStation D1000 ScreenTape, pooled by volume, and quantified by qPCR. Sequencing ran on an Illumina NextSeq500 with a MidOutput 150-cycle cartridge, using 156 Read1 and 15 Index1 cycles with kit custom primers. The pooled library was loaded at approximately 1 pM with a roughly 20% PhiX control spike-in. The original methods were these. Vendor-processed data were analyzed in R, and a clonotype was defined as all T cells sharing the same CDR3 nucleotide sequence. In the clone abundance analyses, frequencies were normalized to the 10,000 most abundant clones in each sample. Public T cell clones, averaging fewer than five per sample, were removed before analysis. Tumor-enriched and baseline blood-enriched clonotypes were defined by at least a 32-fold difference in abundance between compartments. A beta-binomial differential abundance model was used to identify clonotypes that expanded or contracted between blood time points. Tumor-blood repertoire similarity was measured with the Baroni-Urbani and Buser coefficient, and groups were compared using two-tailed Wilcoxon tests in R. In TCRdb, the immuneACCESS table is reduced to in-frame sequences with V and J assigned. These tables do not hold every clone; where another copy was compared, an unresolved V gene accounts for under half, and the others remain unexplained. D and trimming come from the DNA, and the V and J calls and clone size come from that table. A total of approximately 120,000 clones appear in this sample, roughly 80% of them only once. Jointly, the top ten make up approximately 3% of the sample.

In regard to this clone: The target of this receptor is not known. No much larger clone is present one base from it, and per-base qualities are unavailable.

The germline V gene (reference sequence) provides CDR1 LNHDA and CDR2 SQIVND. The CDR3 numbers 16 residues from cysteine through phenylalanine. Only the CDR3 region is kept as DNA, spanning 48 bases read in frame from base 1. A distance of 24 bases separates the germline ends of V and J, which lose 10 bases and 5 bases respectively. The specimen comprised blood, sampled from a patient whose treatment included radiotherapy and nephrectomy. Recombination linked TRBV19 to TRBJ1-3; the D segment could be TRBD1, given 5 matching bases. This receptor was obtained from an older woman with renal cell carcinoma. The encoded CDR3 is CATSWGEASGRNTIYF. The DNA is TGTGCCACCTCATGGGGGGAGGCGAGCGGTCGAAACACCATATATTTT.